This entry is about one T cell receptor (beta chain). No antigen is known for it. These data belong to a study of cytomegalovirus exposure and HLA in healthy donors (dated by TCRdb to 2016 to 2017). Regarding the study in general: An earlier analysis of several hundred of the donors reported 276 Gb of sequence data and roughly 120 million unique TCR beta sequences obtained from roughly 170 million T cells. The study profiled the T cell repertoires of hundreds of subjects by immunosequencing and related them to cytomegalovirus serostatus. All discovery cohort repertoires had been generated using a single sequencing platform. Rather than using new phenotypic data, the later analysis identified candidate immune exposures from TCR beta sequences and from how often those sequences occurred across donors. Because of strong linkage in the cohort, roughly five DR-DQ haplotypes were treated as single units for association and clustering. The study aimed to test whether signatures of past pathogen exposure could be identified by cataloging public T cell receptors. High-throughput TCR immunosequencing, statistical association of individual TCRs with disease status, and machine learning were combined to predict cytomegalovirus infection status. A separate validation cohort of roughly 130 different subjects was used in addition to the roughly 620-subject first cohort. A later analysis re-examined previously published TCR beta repertoires from roughly 720 donors and added high-resolution HLA genotyping to investigate patterns of TCR occurrence. Across roughly 420 genotyped donors of the cohort, an average of about 240,000 unique TCR beta nucleotide sequences per donor were sequenced, and approximately 19% of those sequences were non-productive. Among the approximately 400 genotyped donors, around 81% belonged to the genetic ancestry cluster associated with self-reported Caucasian donors. In a later genetic analysis, genome-wide SNP genotypes for about three fifths of the 666 donors were used, and that subset was treated as a discovery cohort. Donor age, sex, ethnicity and CMV serostatus were collected together with the repertoire data. An early release that covered some 630 HLA-typed donors contained about 300 gigabases of sequencing data and about 84 million unique TCR sequences. Typing coverage varied by locus: roughly 629-630 donors for A, B, C, DRB1 and DQB1; approximately 500 for DQA1; over 600 for DPA1; 400 to 480 for DPB1. Both class I and class II loci were covered by HLA typing, at four-digit resolution. An earlier analysis of about 600 of the donors used high-throughput TCR beta sequencing to judge whether each TCR beta V gene segment behaved as functional or pseudogenic.

The library was made by the immunoSEQ multiplex PCR assay. The multiplex PCR relied on a mix of 60 forward primers for TCR Vbeta segments and 13 reverse primers for TCR Jbeta segments. Amplification of the CDR3 region of rearranged TCR beta genes was performed with a multiplex PCR assay on genomic DNA. The Illumina HiSeq System was used to sequence the amplified TCR beta libraries as 87-base-pair reads. From the authors' description of their analysis: In a later analysis, 77 million or so unique TCR beta chains were counted across the 500 to 850 repertoires, and around 10 million of these chains were shared by at least two donors. Raw reads were error-corrected and collapsed into unique sequences with a nearest-neighbor algorithm that merged closely related sequences to remove PCR and sequencing errors. To assign V, D and J gene segments, CDR3 sequences were aligned to IMGT reference sequences. For a sequence to be retained, a match of at least six nucleotides to both a V gene segment and a J gene segment was required. A rearrangement counted as productive if the CDR3 had no stop codons and remained in frame with V and J, and every other rearrangement counted as non-productive. Following IMGT convention, CDR3 was defined as the stretch from the second conserved V-encoded cysteine to the conserved J-encoded phenylalanine. The earlier analysis of about 560 of the donors excluded any sequence lacking an unambiguous match to a single V gene segment. In an earlier analysis of approximately 590 of the donors, V segments were called functional above 56.7% productive rearrangements and were called segregating when the between-donor standard deviation exceeded 5%. To diagnose cytomegalovirus status from the catalog of TCR beta chain sequences, a statistical classification framework was built. V and J gene assignment, in a later analysis, came from comparing TCR nucleotide sequences with IMGT/GENE-DB human TR gene sequences. A later analysis assigned CDR3 sequences and most-parsimonious VDJ recombination scenarios with the TCRdist pipeline. In a later analysis, each TCR beta chain was defined by its CDR3 amino acid sequence together with its V-gene family, and reads without a unique V-gene family were excluded. To address suspected cross-contamination and a sequencing artifact, a later analysis removed roughly 580 highly shared, low-generation-probability nucleotide sequences. In a later analysis, a clonal expansion index for each public chain was calculated from normalized within-repertoire ranks of inferred template counts. Generation probabilities in a later analysis came from a VDJ recombination model fitted to out-of-frame rearrangements, and those results were checked against IGoR. A later analysis scored TCR-TCR, TCR-HLA and TCR-CMV co-occurrence with hypergeometric tests, applying a repertoire-size bias correction to TCR pairs. To estimate false discovery rates, a later analysis permuted the HLA or CMV assignments 20 times. In a later analysis, co-occurring TCRs were grouped using DBSCAN, and TCRdist sequence similarity was added for clustering within HLA-allele-positive subsets. Repertoires with fewer than 30,000 or more than 120,000 public chains, plus five repertoires with anomalous nucleotide sharing, were excluded from co-occurrence clustering. TCRdb stores this immuneACCESS table with in-frame sequences only. Part of the clones is absent; in the studies checked, under half of the shortfall reflects unresolved V genes, and no reason is known for the rest. Clone size and the V and J calls come from that table; the DNA yielded D and trimming. The table of this sample itemizes about 51,000 clones. The ten largest make up 25% to 30% of the sample.

General findings and caveats noted by the study authors: Most CMV-associated TCR beta chains appeared to be HLA-restricted in a later analysis, and the HLA associations seemed to be driven largely by CMV exposure. An earlier analysis of approximately 530 of the donors showed that most TCR beta V segments appeared in productive rearrangements either about 87% or about 30% of the time, which broadly matched IMGT annotations. A few of the identified cytomegalovirus-associated TCR beta chains were confirmed in vitro to be specific for cytomegalovirus antigens. Specific HLA alleles were associated with about 17,000 TCR beta sequences at a false discovery rate of 0.05 in a later analysis. The only immune exposure information available for the cohort was CMV serostatus. Fewer than 20 rarely observed V segments, including chromosome 9 orphons, were excluded from the earlier analysis of a few hundred of the donors because counts were too low. In the study, approximately 160 TCR beta chains were listed as associated with cytomegalovirus. Roughly uniform sequencing depth across donors was assumed in presence/absence analyses, although this assumption may not hold. A further reported finding was that TCR beta sequences accurately predicted the HLA-A and HLA-B alleles for most subjects in the first cohort. The sequencing pipeline was judged likely to have produced a cluster of highly shared sequence variants as a technical artifact. A later analysis found that TCR association rates varied across HLA loci, with DRB1 alleles showing the most associated TCRs and HLA-C alleles the fewest. Because some donors lacked HLA typing at each locus, the association tests relied only on the typed subset. V-gene and J-gene trimming of TCR beta chains was associated with a missense DCLRE1C variant in a later genetic analysis, and the association was replicated in an independent cohort. According to the authors, the approach could potentially be generalized to other disease states and immunological phenotypes. When HLA alleles, especially DR and DQ, strongly co-occurred, TCR associations were difficult to assign to individual alleles. Correlated functional status among segregating V segments might be attributable to linkage disequilibrium, but an unknown experimental factor could not be ruled out. The classifier was reported to diagnose cytomegalovirus status with high specificity and sensitivity in both the original and validation cohorts. A later genetic analysis reported fewer N-insertions in productive TCRs among donors in an Asian-associated ancestry cluster than the roughly 720-donor mean. Most TCR sequences were seen in very few donors, while some public TCRs were found in many individuals. The 87-base-pair reads could not distinguish some IMGT-functional V segments, including TRBV6-2 and TRBV6-3, so those segments were excluded. Only TCR beta chains were sequenced in this cohort, and the absence of alpha or paired-chain data limited detectable features. In a later analysis, HLA-associated TCR beta chains showed more clonal expansion and lower generation probabilities than non-associated chains that were equally common. A later analysis reported that several top co-occurrence clusters appeared linked to parvovirus B19, influenza, CMV and Epstein-Barr virus.

Trimmed from V: 2 bases; trimmed from J: 8 bases; junction bases lacking a gene match: 3. The CDR3 goes from the cysteine to the phenylalanine over 13 residues. The only DNA kept is the CDR3, 39 bases in frame from the first base. For CDR1 and CDR2, the germline V gene (reference sequence) lists MNHEY and SMNVEV. The cohort consisted of 666 healthy bone marrow donors. At the time of sampling, all cohort members were nominally healthy, though unrecorded immune exposures were likely present. The donor was CMV seropositive and was included in the group of 290 or so seropositive cohort members. Each donor provided a peripheral blood sample, and peripheral blood mononuclear cells were used for TCR beta sequencing. Genomic DNA extraction from the blood cell samples was performed with the Qiagen DNeasy Blood Extraction Kit.

The clonotype was recovered from a man aged 35 to 55 in good health and CMV-seropositive. The chain links TRBV27 with TRBJ2-1; the junction holds 7 bases that match TRBD2. The sequencing sample was made of PBMCs. CDR3 protein: CASSLRGLHEQFF. The nucleotide sequence is given as TGTGCCAGCAGTTTAAGGGGACTACATGAGCAGTTCTTC.